The 15 T cell receptor beta chains below all came from one sample that was sequenced in a study of molecular identifiers for immune sequencing clone quantification. From the PCR reads, TCRdb called clonotypes with MiXCR, one entry per CDR3 protein. The repertoire consists of some 320,000 distinct CDR3 sequences, with over 20% occurring once and the leading ten covering about 0.79%. Sequenced: naive CD8+ T cells from blood, with Jurkat cell RNA spiked in. Noted subset: FACS-sorted CD8+CD4-CCR7+CD45RA+ naive T cells. The receptors come from a human donor in good health. Some libraries in this study had Jurkat cell RNA spiked in.

With respect to this clonotype: This may come from a read error, since a much larger clone is one base off. This chain uses TRBV28 with TRBJ2-7, with D perhaps being TRBD1 or TRBD2 (5 bases each). The length of the CDR3 is 17 residues. Germline V lookup: CDR1 MDHEN, CDR2 SYDVKM. CDR3 loop: CASSPPWGSGYNSEQCF. CDR3 DNA: TGTGCCAGCAGTCCACCCTGGGGGTCAGGTTACAACTCCGAGCAGTGCTTC.

About this clonotype: A clone one base away is much larger, so this may be a read error. The rearrangement links TRBV27 to TRBJ1-6; D remains unclear. CDR3 length: 14 amino acids. Deletions cut 9 bases from V and 2 bases from J, with 11 bases between. The V gene's germline CDR1 is MNHEY and CDR2 SMNVEV (reference sequence). The CDR3 loop is CASRRSPYNSPLHF. The DNA for the CDR3 is TGTGCCAGTAGACGGAGCCCCTATAATTCACCCCTCCACTTT.

This clonotype was detected only a few times. The chain recombines TRBV6-2 or TRBV6-3 with TRBJ2-7, with unresolved D. The germline CDR1 and CDR2 sequences are MNHEY and SVGEGT. CDR3 length: 14 amino acids. The V end lost 5 bases, the J end lost 2 bases, and 13 bases lay between the germline ends. The CDR3, as DNA: TGTGCCAGCAGTACCCGATCCGCACCCTACGAGCAGTACTTC. Protein sequence: CASSTRSAPYEQYF.

This clonotype was seen only a few times. J is TRBJ1-5 and V is TRBV30; D remains ambiguous. The V end was cut by 2 bases, the J end by 5 bases, with 13 bases between. Germline assignment: CDR1 GTSNPN and CDR2 SVGIG (reference sequence). CDR3 length: 14 residues. The DNA for the CDR3 is TGTGCCTGGAGTACCCTAGGAGGCGATCAGCCCCAGCATTTT. Translating gives CAWSTLGGDQPQHF.

The chain employs TRBV4-3 and TRBJ2-7; 9 nucleotides align to TRBD2. Trimming took 4 bases from V and 4 from J; bases not matched to a gene: 5. This CDR3 is built from 14 residues. Germline V gene sequence: CDR1 LGHNA, CDR2 YSLEER. The chain's CDR3 is CASSRDAGGYEQYF. The CDR3 nucleotides are TGCGCCAGCAGCCGAGACGCGGGGGGGTACGAGCAGTACTTC.

Remarks on this clonotype: At one of its ends the junction is not consistent with the germline gene, which may arise from a read error. The chain recombines TRBV4-1 with TRBJ1-1, with TRBD1 matching over 8 bases. Germline values: CDR1 MGHRA, CDR2 YSYEKL. The CDR3 is made up of 17 amino acids. The CDR3 loop reads CASSQDPWTGTGTGAFF. CDR3 coding DNA: TGCGCCAGCAGCCAAGATCCCTGGACAGGGACGGGCACTGGAGCTTTCTTT.

A word on this clonotype: In this CDR3 the conserved last residue, phenylalanine or tryptophan, is missing, so a read error is likely. The DNA for the CDR3 is TGCAGTGCCACGGGTCAGACAGGGGATACCTACGAGCAGTACCTC. Translating gives CSATGQTGDTYEQYL. The rearrangement joins TRBV20-1 to TRBJ2-7; 8 bases line up with TRBD1. Germline V gene lookup returns CDR1 DFQATT and CDR2 SNEGSKA (reference sequence). The CDR3 contains 15 residues. With V trimmed by 6 bases and J by 2 bases, 12 bases remained unmatched.

As concerns this clonotype: A much larger clone differs by one base, so this may be a read error. The CDR3 loop reads CSAREGHDAQAFF. CDR3 sequence (DNA): TGCAGTGCTAGAGAGGGGCACGACGCTCAAGCTTTCTTT. The chain uses TRBV20-1 and TRBJ1-1, with a possible D match to TRBD1 (5 bases). The germline V and J ends were trimmed by 0 bases and 9 bases, with 14 bases remaining between them. The CDR3 spans 13 residues. CDR1 and CDR2 from the germline V gene are DFQATT and SNEGSKA (reference sequence).

Worth noting for this clonotype: Since a much larger clone is just one base distant, this may be a read error. The chain employs TRBV6-1 and TRBJ2-5; no definite D call. Germline values: CDR1 MNHNS, CDR2 SASEGT. CDR3 length: 15 amino acids. V lost 0 bases to trimming and J lost 2 bases, with 10 bases between them. This CDR3 reads CASSEACSGQETQYF. CDR3 bases: TGTGCCAGCAGTGAAGCGTGTTCAGGACAAGAGACCCAGTACTTC.

This clonotype was seen ten or more times. The chain carries TRBV13 and TRBJ2-3; no firm D call. Trimming stripped 5 bases from V and 2 bases from J, with 20 bases between. The CDR3 consists of 17 residues. Looked up from germline, CDR1 is PRHDT and CDR2 is FYEKMQ (reference sequence). CDR3 DNA sequence: TGTGCCAGCAGCCCGAGGTTGTGGGTAGCACTCACAGATACGCAGTATTTT. Residues: CASSPRLWVALTDTQYF.

Remarks on this clonotype: The CDR3 does not close with the conserved phenylalanine or tryptophan, likely indicating a read error. V and J are TRBV27 and TRBJ1-1; D is possibly TRBD1 (5 bases). Germline values: CDR1 MNHEY, CDR2 SMNVEV (reference sequence). This CDR3 has 11 amino acids. V was shortened by 4 bases and J by 7 bases, with 7 bases between the two germline ends. The CDR3 is CASSWGSEAFL. CDR3 nucleotides: TGTGCCAGCAGTTGGGGCAGTGAAGCTTTCCTT.

This clonotype was seen more than once but under ten times. The genes are TRBV4-3 and TRBJ2-7; 7 bases line up with TRBD2. The V gene's germline CDR1 is LGHNA and CDR2 YSLEER. Trimming took 0 bases from V and 2 from J; bases not matched to a gene: 4. CDR3 length: 15 residues. CDR3 in amino acids: CASSQDKAGAYEQYF. CDR3 DNA: TGCGCCAGCAGCCAAGATAAGGCGGGAGCCTACGAGCAGTACTTC.

This clonotype was counted ten times or more. This chain uses TRBV7-9 with TRBJ2-3; no reliable D call. The CDR3 totals 11 residues. Germline CDR1 SEHNR, CDR2 FQNEAQ (reference sequence). The V end was cut by 5 bases, the J end by 6 bases, with 6 bases between. The CDR3 loop is CASSPTDTQYF. CDR3 sequence (DNA): TGTGCCAGCAGCCCCACCGATACGCAGTATTTT.

The chain recombines TRBV4-1 with TRBJ1-2, with 9 bases matching TRBD1. Germline-derived CDR1 and CDR2 are MGHRA and YSYEKL. The CDR3 runs to 15 residues. J lost 0 bases, V lost 3 bases, and 2 bases had no gene match. CDR3 in DNA: TGCGCCAGCAGCCAGGACAGGGGAACTAACTATGGCTACACCTTC. This encodes CASSQDRGTNYGYTF.

To note about this clonotype: A read error may explain this, as a much larger clone is one base away. The V call is TRBV6-5, the J call TRBJ2-2, with 9 bases identical to TRBD2. V shed 8 bases, J shed 6 bases, and the junction held 10 bases outside the gene matches. The germline V gene has CDR1 MNHEY and CDR2 SVGAGI. The CDR3 sequence is 15 residues long. The CDR3 protein is CASCGAAGGAGELFF. For the CDR3, the DNA is TGTGCCAGCTGTGGGGCGGCGGGAGGGGCCGGGGAGCTGTTTTTT.